This TCR beta chain was documented in a study of T cell responses to AZD1222 COVID-19 vaccine. Germline V gives CDR1 SGHNT, CDR2 YENEEA. This CDR3 has 14 residues. V shed 5 bases and J shed 0 bases, with 8 bases lying between them. Concerning this clone itself: Its antigen is currently unknown.

Sequencing was performed with immunoSEQ multiplex PCR; in TCRdb, only in-frame clones are kept and a portion is missing. The table shows 100,000 or so clones, with about 90% occurring only once. Findings and limits, study-wide: A mostly white British donor set with more females was recruited, and clonal diversity was possibly underestimated. Nearly half of the spike-specific TCRs reportedly recognize variant regions that carry no mutations.

This material consisted of peripheral blood, taken 28 days after the second AZD1222 dose. The genes are TRBV11-3 and TRBJ2-1; no reliable D call. This sequence was found in an adult who received the AZD1222 COVID-19 vaccine. DNA of the CDR3: TGTGCCAGCAGCCCGGGTTACTCCTACAATGAGCAGTTCTTC. Translated, it gives CASSPGYSYNEQFF.